This TCR beta chain was observed in a study of neurological immune-mediated disorders. The cells used in sorted libraries, CD4+ or CD8+ T cells, numbered about a million. The CDR3 runs to 16 residues. Germline assignment: CDR1 DFQATT and CDR2 SNEGSKA (reference sequence). The V and J ends lost 6 bases and 6 bases, in that order; junction bases with no gene match: 16. This clonotype was seen many times. Antigen: not known. Overall study results and limits: HTLV-1-associated myelopathy had the most TCR clonal expansion, whereas multiple sclerosis had the least (lower than in healthy controls).

By 5'RACE with 10-nucleotide random UMIs, the cDNA was made. TCRdb used MiXCR to reprocess the 5' RACE reads, holding one entry per CDR3 protein. The sample lists approximately 20,000 distinct CDR3 sequences; approximately 7.9% were seen once. The source material was CD8+ T cells from blood. The chain recombines TRBV20-1 with TRBJ2-2, with 7 bases lining up with TRBD2. The receptor was derived from a woman aged 25 to 45 with HTLV-1-associated myelopathy (HAM/TSP). The CDR3 DNA reads TGCAGTGCCCATGTTGGCGCGGGGGATTTAGCCGGGGAGCTGTTTTTT. Its translation: CSAHVGAGDLAGELFF.